Presented here are 17 T cell receptor beta chains from one specimen sequenced in a study of Tregs in tolerant kidney transplant recipients. TCRdb's table, derived via immunoSEQ multiplex PCR, lists solely in-frame clones and lacks some. The data contain approximately 93,000 clones, roughly 93% of them singletons. The sequenced sample was CD4+ T cells from blood, obtained before the transplant. Receptors were obtained from a human donor who received a combined kidney and bone marrow transplant.

The chain is built from TRBV7-9 and TRBJ1-3; tentative D call: TRBD1 (5 bases). Germline-derived CDR1 and CDR2 are SEHNR and FQNEAQ (reference sequence). Trimming stripped 2 bases from V and 8 bases from J, with 19 bases between. This CDR3 spans 16 amino acids. The CDR3 protein is CASSLQETVDGYTIYF. The CDR3 DNA reads as TGTGCCAGCAGCTTACAAGAGACAGTAGATGGGTACACCATATATTTT.

The chain joins TRBV14 to TRBJ2-3; TRBD2 agrees at 13 bases. Per the germline V gene, CDR1 is SGHDN and CDR2 is FVKESK. V shed 3 bases and J 4 bases; nucleotides not matched to a gene: 4. The length of the CDR3 is 16 residues. The DNA for the CDR3 is TGTGCCAGCAGCCATACTAGCGGGAGGGCCGCAGATACGCAGTATTTT. Encoded protein: CASSHTSGRAADTQYF. The full variable domain, with the rest looked up from reference TRBV14 and TRBJ2-3, is EAGVTQFPSHSVIEKGQTVTLRCDPISGHDNLYWYRRVMGKEIKFLLHFVKESKQDESGMPNNRFLAERTGGTYSTLKVQPAELEDSGVYFCASSHTSGRAADTQYFGPGTRLTVL.

The chain has TRBV4-3 and TRBJ2-3, with 7 positions matching TRBD2. Germline V CDR1 and CDR2: LGHNA, YSLEER. The CDR3 length is 15 residues. The J segment lost 6 bases and the V segment lost 3 bases, leaving 9 bases of the junction unmatched. The DNA for the CDR3 is TGCGCCAGCAGCCAGGCGGGACTACTCAAGGATACGCAGTATTTT. Amino acid sequence: CASSQAGLLKDTQYF.

This clone occurred a few times. The same CDR3 can be traced to other DNA sequences in this sample. V gene TRBV27 combines with J gene TRBJ1-6; the D is unclear. This CDR3 comprises 14 residues. CDR1 and CDR2 (germline): MNHEY, SMNVEV (reference sequence). Trimming pared 4 bases from V and 6 bases from J, leaving 10 bases between. The CDR3 DNA is TGTGCCAGCAGTTCTACAGCCGGTAATTCACCCCTCCACTTT. Translation: CASSSTAGNSPLHF.

The rearrangement joins TRBV30 to TRBJ2-3; 14 bases agree with TRBD2. The length of the CDR3 is 20 residues. Looked up from germline, CDR1 is GTSNPN and CDR2 is SVGIG (reference sequence). The junction had 18 bases not matched to a gene; V was cut back by 7 bases and J by 0 bases. CDR3 DNA: TGTGCCTTCCCGGGGACTAGCGGGGGCCCAAAGACCTCTAGCACAGATACGCAGTATTTT. Translating gives CAFPGTSGGPKTSSTDTQYF.

The chain joins TRBV4-1 to TRBJ1-2; D ambiguous. The CDR3 spans 19 residues. Germline loops: CDR1 MGHRA, CDR2 YSYEKL. Trimming removed 4 bases from V and 1 base from J, with 25 bases in between. CDR3 sequence (DNA): TGCGCCAGCAGCCCCGAGATAGGAGGAGGGAGGAGGATTAACTATGGCTACACCTTC. It specifies CASSPEIGGGRRINYGYTF.

The gene calls are TRBV6-5 and TRBJ2-1; TRBD2 matches at 12 bases. The CDR3 consists of 15 residues. Looked up from germline, CDR1 is MNHEY and CDR2 is SVGAGI. The trim removed 0 bases at V and 9 bases at J, leaving 3 bases unmatched. CDR3 loop: CASSYSASGGGEQFF. The CDR3 coding sequence is TGTGCCAGCAGTTACTCTGCTAGCGGGGGGGGTGAGCAGTTCTTC.

The chain employs TRBV12-5 and TRBJ2-3; 8 nucleotides agree with TRBD2. J lost 1 base, V lost 2 bases, and 14 bases had no gene match. This CDR3 comprises 19 residues. Germline-derived CDR1 and CDR2 are LGHNT and FRNRAP. CDR3: CASGLLTSGADPGTDTQYF. The CDR3 DNA follows: TGTGCTAGTGGTTTGCTCACTAGCGGAGCTGACCCCGGCACAGATACGCAGTATTTT.

V gene TRBV28 combines with J gene TRBJ1-2; no clear D gene. V was clipped by 2 bases and J by 0 bases, with 7 bases between them. The CDR3 loop spans 14 amino acids. CDR1 and CDR2 (germline): MDHEN, SYDVKM. DNA for the CDR3: TGTGCCAGCAGTTTAGTACACACTAACTATGGCTACACCTTC. Translation: CASSLVHTNYGYTF.

The chain uses TRBV5-1 and TRBJ2-4, with D possibly being TRBD1 (5 bases). Germline CDR1 SGHRS, CDR2 YFSETQ. Trimming left V 4 bases short and J 1 base short, with 12 bases between. This CDR3 comprises 15 residues. Here the CDR3 reads CASSPFSGAKNIQYF. In DNA form, the CDR3 reads TGCGCCAGCAGCCCCTTCTCAGGGGCCAAAAACATTCAGTACTTC.

The gene calls are TRBV4-3 and TRBJ2-1; TRBD2 is a possible D gene (5 bases). The CDR3 consists of 14 residues. CDR1 LGHNA and CDR2 YSLEER come from the germline V gene. V lost 2 bases to trimming and J lost 3 bases, with 8 bases between them. CDR3: CASSQQRSYNEQFF. In DNA form, the CDR3 reads TGCGCCAGCAGCCAACAGCGGAGCTACAATGAGCAGTTCTTC.

CDR3 coding DNA: TGTGCCAGCAGCTTACTCGCGGGGGGAGGGAATGAGCAGTTCTTC. Encoded protein: CASSLLAGGGNEQFF. The chain has TRBV7-6 and TRBJ2-1; 8 bases are shared with TRBD2. The CDR3 loop spans 15 amino acids. Germline trimming cut 2 bases from V and 7 bases from J; bases unmatched to any gene: 7. Germline V CDR1 and CDR2: SGHVS, FNYEAQ.

This chain connects TRBV27 to TRBJ2-1; 10 bases align to TRBD2. CDR1 is MNHEY, CDR2 SMNVEV, per germline (reference sequence). The CDR3 spans 14 residues. Losses at the gene ends were 9 bases for V and 4 bases for J; bases not matched to a gene: 6. The CDR3 sequence is CARRTSGDYNEQFF. As DNA, the CDR3 is TGTGCCAGGAGAACTAGCGGGGATTACAATGAGCAGTTCTTC.

This chain uses TRBV11-2 with TRBJ2-5; a weak D match, TRBD2 (5 bases). The V gene's germline CDR1 is SGHAT and CDR2 FQNNGV. This CDR3 spans 14 amino acids. V was clipped by 5 bases and J by 5 bases, with 15 bases between them. CDR3 sequence (DNA): TGTGCCAGCAGCCGATCACCGGGGATGGAGACCCAGTACTTC. The encoded protein is CASSRSPGMETQYF.

The chain has TRBV4-3 and TRBJ2-7; 8 bases line up with TRBD2. The junction had 12 bases not matched to a gene; V was cut back by 0 bases and J by 2 bases. In germline, CDR1 is LGHNA, CDR2 YSLEER. The CDR3 covers 18 residues. CDR3 DNA sequence: TGCGCCAGCAGCCAAGATGTTCGGGCGGGAGGTACCCCCTACGAGCAGTACTTC. Encoded protein: CASSQDVRAGGTPYEQYF.

Concerning this clone: At one end the junction does not follow the germline gene, possibly because of a read error. The chain joins TRBV5-1 to TRBJ2-1, with D perhaps matching TRBD2 (6 bases). The CDR3 has 15 amino acids. Germline V gene sequence: CDR1 SGHRS, CDR2 YFSETQ. CDR3 loop: CASGLAAVSYNEQFF. The CDR3 DNA follows: TGCGCCAGCGGCTTAGCGGCCGTATCCTACAATGAGCAGTTCTTC.

The gene calls are TRBV5-8 and TRBJ2-5, with TRBD2 as a possible D gene (7 bases). The V end was cut by 2 bases, the J end by 6 bases, with 14 bases between. This CDR3 has 14 residues. Germline CDR1 SGHTS, CDR2 YDEGEE. The CDR3: CASSLRGAEQTQYF. The CDR3 nucleotides read TGTGCCAGCAGCTTACGGGGGGCCGAGCAGACCCAGTACTTC.